This TCR beta chain was sequenced for a study of CD8 T cells in Susac syndrome. Across the whole study: Five or six sequenced Susac syndrome patients had clinically active disease, while eight or nine were in remission. Treatment at blood withdrawal was none, corticosteroids, or intravenous immunoglobulin alone in Susac syndrome patients.

TCR beta from blood CD8+ and CD4+ T cells was sequenced. The authors reverse transcribed about 0.5 to 1 ug RNA with random hexamers. With immunoSEQ multiplex PCR, TCR beta CDR3 was amplified across 54 Vbeta and 13 Jbeta. TCRdb called the immunoSEQ multiplex PCR reads again in MiXCR, with one record for every CDR3 protein. The table records roughly 150,000 distinct CDR3 sequences, approximately 95% of them present only once. V lost 3 bases to trimming and J lost 9 bases, with 18 bases between them. CDR3 length: 15 amino acids. Germline assignment: CDR1 ENHRY and CDR2 SYGVKD. This TCR was recovered from a human donor with Susac syndrome. The source material was CD4+ T cells from PBMCs. V usage is TRBV10-3 and J usage is TRBJ2-1; TRBD1 is a possible D gene (6 bases). In DNA form, the CDR3 reads TGTGCCATCAGTGACCCGACAGGTCAGGCCGGTGAGCAGTTCTTC. Its protein product is CAISDPTGQAGEQFF.